This T cell receptor (beta chain) originates from a study of shared clonotypes between healthy human individuals. The table came from immunoSEQ multiplex PCR; TCRdb's copy has only in-frame clones and leaves some out. Of 1.5 million to 2.5 million clones listed, 85% to 95% are singletons. CD45RO-negative, CCR7-positively selected cells formed the naive CD8 fraction, excluding terminally differentiated effector memory CD45RA+ cells. This CDR3 region has 16 residues. Trimming left V 5 bases short and J 3 bases short, with 16 bases between. Germline CDR1 and CDR2: MGHRA and YSYEKL. Sequencing was done on a sample of naive CD8+ T cells sorted from blood. This clonotype was sampled from a young man in good health. The J gene is TRBJ1-4, the V gene TRBV4-1, with D hard to call. CDR3 sequence reads: CASSARYEASNEKLFF. The CDR3 DNA sequence: TGCGCCAGCAGCGCTCGATACGAGGCGTCTAATGAAAAACTGTTTTTT.